This T cell receptor (beta chain) was identified in a study of T-cell reconstitution after alpha-beta-depleted transplantation in children (TCRdb year 2016). Study-wide context: The study quantitatively tracked T-cell immune reconstitution after TCRalphabeta/CD19-depleted allogeneic hematopoietic cell transplantation in children using TCR repertoire profiling.

With regard to this clonotype: No cognate antigen has been identified for it. A junction boundary mismatches the germline segment, possibly from a read error.

Libraries came from PCR. The sequencer was an Illumina HiSeq 2500. Molecular barcoding was employed in the preparation of TCR libraries, with unique molecular identifiers being used to normalize TCRbeta repertoire quantification. The public reads were quality trimmed at Q25 with fastp and then assembled into clones with MiXCR by TCRdb, keeping productive beta chains. Rows with a matching CDR3 protein are joined into one entry that keeps the most common DNA and genes. The sample contains 500,000 to 600,000 distinct CDR3 sequences, around 20% of them found a single time. Over 3% of the sample belongs to the ten largest clones. CDR1 and CDR2, per the germline V gene (reference sequence), are MNHEY and SMNVEV. From its cysteine to its phenylalanine, the CDR3 spans 13 amino acids. Kept here is only the CDR3 DNA, which spans 39 bases and is read in frame from base 1.

The V and J genes are TRBV27 and TRBJ2-7, with TRBD2 perhaps the D gene, on 6 matching bases. The sample in question was PBMCs from the stem cell graft donor, obtained from the stem cell graft. This clonotype was sampled from a human donor who donated a stem cell graft to a child with acute lymphoblastic leukemia. In nucleotides, the sequence is TGTGCCAGCAGTTTGGGGAGGTCCTACGACCAGTACTTC. It translates to CASSLGRSYDQYF.